This TCR beta chain emerged from a study of cytomegalovirus exposure and HLA in healthy donors (dated by TCRdb to 2015 to 2018). Looking at the study overall: An earlier analysis of roughly 500 of the donors reported approximately 300 Gb of sequence data and 117 million unique TCR beta sequences from 150 million to 200 million T cells. To predict cytomegalovirus infection status, the study brought together high-throughput TCR immunosequencing, statistical association of individual TCRs with disease status, and machine learning. Across 300 to 500 genotyped donors of the cohort, an average of approximately 240,000 unique TCR beta nucleotide sequences per donor were sequenced, and roughly 20% of those sequences were non-productive. The T cell repertoires of several hundred subjects were profiled by immunosequencing and related to cytomegalovirus serostatus. HLA typing covered class I and class II loci at four-digit resolution. In a later genetic analysis, genome-wide SNP genotypes for about 60% of the 666 donors were used, and that subset was treated as a discovery cohort. To decide whether each TCR beta V gene segment behaved as functional or pseudogenic, an earlier analysis of fewer than 750 of the donors relied on high-throughput TCR beta sequencing. Donor age, sex, ethnicity and CMV serostatus were compiled together with the repertoire data. Every repertoire in the discovery cohort had been generated on one and the same sequencing platform. Rather than drawing on any new phenotypic data, the later analysis identified candidate immune exposures from TCR beta sequences and the way those sequences occurred across donors. The study aimed to test whether cataloging public T cell receptors could reveal signatures of past pathogen exposure. The number of typed donors differed by locus: about 629-640 for A, B, C, DRB1 and DQB1; some 540 for DQA1; around 580 for DPA1; and some 470 for DPB1. A separate validation cohort of about 110 different subjects was used in addition to the approximately 670-subject first cohort. The genetic ancestry cluster associated with self-reported Caucasian donors included 81% of the approximately 410 genotyped donors. Roughly five DR-DQ haplotypes were handled as single units for association and clustering, since linkage in the cohort was strong. A later analysis re-examined previously published TCR beta repertoires from 600 to 700 donors and added high-resolution HLA genotyping to investigate patterns of TCR occurrence. An early release covering approximately 600 HLA-typed donors comprised 250 to 350 gigabases of sequencing data and some 79 million unique TCR sequences.

Points on this clone: What this receptor recognizes is not known. The record has no base qualities; no much larger clone is one base away.

What the research found in general, with its limitations: Roughly uniform sequencing depth across donors was assumed in presence/absence analyses, although this assumption may not hold. When HLA alleles, especially DR and DQ, strongly co-occurred, attributing TCR associations to individual alleles was difficult. In a later analysis, HLA-associated TCR beta chains were found to be more clonally expanded and to have lower generation probabilities than equally common non-associated chains. The earlier analysis of about 600 of the donors excluded roughly 17 rarely observed V segments, including chromosome 9 orphons, because counts were too low. A later analysis found that most CMV-associated TCR beta chains appeared HLA-restricted, with HLA associations seemingly driven largely by CMV exposure. Broadly in line with IMGT annotations, most TCR beta V segments showed up in productive rearrangements about 90% or about 30% of the time in an earlier analysis of 587 of the donors. A further reported finding was that TCR beta sequences accurately predicted the HLA-A and HLA-B alleles for most subjects in the first cohort. The classifier was reported to diagnose cytomegalovirus status with high specificity and sensitivity in both the original and validation cohorts. Correlated functional status among segregating V segments might be attributable to linkage disequilibrium, but an unknown experimental factor could not be ruled out. Because the 87-base-pair reads could not distinguish some IMGT-functional V segments, including TRBV6-2 and TRBV6-3, those segments were excluded. According to the authors, the approach could potentially be generalized to other disease states and immunological phenotypes. In a later analysis, the rate of TCR association differed among HLA loci, with DRB1 alleles having the most associated TCRs and HLA-C alleles having the fewest. In a later analysis, several top co-occurrence clusters were reported to appear linked to parvovirus B19, influenza, CMV and Epstein-Barr virus. In a later genetic analysis, fewer N-insertions in productive TCRs were reported among donors in an Asian-associated ancestry cluster than the approximately 710-donor mean. The only immune exposure information available for the cohort was CMV serostatus. A later genetic analysis associated a missense DCLRE1C variant with V-gene and J-gene trimming of TCR beta chains, and an independent cohort replicated the association. In vitro tests confirmed that a few of the cytomegalovirus-associated TCR beta chains recognize cytomegalovirus antigens. HLA typing was unavailable for some donors at each locus, so association tests used only the typed subset. In a later analysis, around 17,000 TCR beta sequences were associated with specific HLA alleles at a false discovery rate of 0.05. In this cohort, only TCR beta chains were sequenced, and detectable features were limited by the absence of alpha or paired-chain data. While some public TCRs were present in many individuals, most TCR sequences turned up only very rarely across donors. The study gave a list of about 170 TCR beta chains associated with cytomegalovirus. A cluster of highly shared sequence variants was judged likely to represent a technical artifact of the sequencing pipeline.

The method was the immunoSEQ multiplex PCR assay. For the multiplex PCR, a mixture combining 60 forward primers for TCR Vbeta segments and 13 reverse primers for TCR Jbeta segments was used. The CDR3 region of rearranged TCR beta genes was amplified from genomic DNA with a multiplex PCR assay. The Illumina HiSeq System was used to sequence the amplified TCR beta libraries as 87-base-pair reads. The paper's processing steps were these. A later analysis counted about 76 million unique TCR beta chains across the 666 repertoires, and approximately 11 million of these chains were shared by at least two donors. To remove PCR and sequencing errors, raw reads were error-corrected and collapsed into unique sequences using a nearest-neighbor algorithm that merged closely related sequences. To assign V, D and J gene segments, CDR3 sequences were aligned to IMGT reference sequences. For a sequence to be retained, a match of at least six nucleotides to both a V gene segment and a J gene segment was required. Rearrangements were called productive when the CDR3 lacked stop codons and stayed in frame with V and J; all others were non-productive. Following IMGT convention, CDR3 was defined as the stretch from the second conserved V-encoded cysteine to the conserved J-encoded phenylalanine. Sequences without an unambiguous match to a single V gene segment were excluded from the earlier analysis of a few hundred of the donors. In an earlier analysis of about 590 of the donors, a V segment was called functional when productive rearrangements were above 56.7%, and segregating when the standard deviation between donors exceeded 5%. To diagnose cytomegalovirus status from the catalog of TCR beta chain sequences, a statistical classification framework was built. In a later analysis, TCR nucleotide sequences were compared against IMGT/GENE-DB human TR gene sequences so that V and J genes could be assigned. Using the TCRdist pipeline, a later analysis assigned CDR3 sequences along with most-parsimonious VDJ recombination scenarios. In a later analysis, each TCR beta chain was defined by its CDR3 amino acid sequence together with its V-gene family, and reads lacking a unique V-gene family were excluded. In a later analysis, 500 to 700 highly shared, low-generation-probability nucleotide sequences were removed to address suspected cross-contamination and a sequencing artifact. For each public chain, a later analysis derived a clonal expansion index from normalized ranks of inferred template counts within each repertoire. In a later analysis, generation probabilities were computed with a VDJ recombination model fitted to out-of-frame rearrangements, and the resulting probabilities were checked against IGoR. A later analysis scored TCR-TCR, TCR-HLA and TCR-CMV co-occurrence with hypergeometric tests, applying a repertoire-size bias correction to TCR pairs. In a later analysis, false discovery rates were estimated by permuting HLA or CMV assignments 20 times. In a later analysis, co-occurring TCRs were grouped using DBSCAN, and TCRdist sequence similarity was added for clustering within HLA-allele-positive subsets. For co-occurrence clustering, repertoires with fewer than 30,000 or more than 120,000 public chains were excluded, along with a handful of repertoires with anomalous nucleotide sharing. Sourced from immuneACCESS, this table was stored by TCRdb with only in-frame sequences that have V and J called. A share of the clones is absent; for the studies checked, an unresolved V gene accounts for under half, and the remainder has no known explanation. Clonal size and the V and J genes are those of that table, whereas D and trimming came from the DNA. This sample has more than 85,000 clones in its table, and 79% of those were observed once. The top ten clonotypes cover around 3.5% of the sample.

Between the V and J ends, shortened by 0 bases and 7 bases respectively, the junction contains 18 bases. The germline V gene (reference sequence) provides CDR1 MNHEY and CDR2 SMNVEV. The CDR3 runs 16 residues from the cysteine to the phenylalanine. The entry retains the CDR3 DNA only, 48 bases that are in frame from base 1. In total, roughly 710 healthy bone marrow donors made up the cohort. At the time of sampling, all cohort members were nominally healthy, though unrecorded immune exposures were likely present. The donor was CMV seropositive and was included in the group of 289 seropositive cohort members. Each donor provided a peripheral blood sample, and peripheral blood mononuclear cells were used for TCR beta sequencing. Genomic DNA extraction from the blood cell samples was performed with the Qiagen DNeasy Blood Extraction Kit.

Recombination connected TRBV27 to TRBJ1-2; D gene: possibly TRBD1, on 5 matching bases. The sequencing input was PBMCs. The TCR originated in a male donor in good health and CMV-seropositive. DNA sequence: TGTGCCAGCAGTTTATCGCGACAAGGGGCTACTGGTGGCTACACCTTC. Its translation is CASSLSRQGATGGYTF.